This T cell receptor beta chain was profiled in a study of cytomegalovirus exposure and HLA in healthy donors. Study details: An earlier analysis found around 120 million unique TCR beta sequences from approximately 190 million T cells.

Findings and limits, study-wide: In a later analysis, V- and J-gene trimming of beta chains associated with a DCLRE1C missense variant, replicated independently. Highly shared variants forming one cluster were likely a sequencing artifact.

This clone occurred once. Its specificity is not known. The CDR3 is 15 residues long. Germline CDR1 and CDR2: SGHRS and YFSETQ. V was shortened by 0 bases and J by 4 bases, with 11 bases between the two germline ends. PCR primers comprised 60 Vbeta and 13 Jbeta primers. The data were produced by immunoSEQ multiplex PCR, yet TCRdb's version contains in-frame clones alone and is incomplete. The sample records around 110,000 clones, approximately 70% being singletons. The source material was PBMCs. The rearrangement links TRBV5-1 to TRBJ1-3, with TRBD1 as a possible D gene (6 bases). The receptor's source is a man aged 25 to 40 in good health and CMV-seropositive. The CDR3: CASSLAWGLGNTIYF. CDR3 coding DNA: TGCGCCAGCAGCTTGGCTTGGGGGCTGGGAAACACCATATATTTT.